This passage covers 14 T cell receptor beta chains from one sample sequenced in a study of follicular helper T cells after annual influenza vaccination (TCRdb year 2017). Sample time point, as interpreted from the label and publication: 2015-2016 season, pre-vaccination. Libraries were made using the immunoSEQ multiplex PCR assay. The clones in this table, taken by TCRdb from immuneACCESS, are in-frame only. Not every clone is retained; where verified, under half of the shortfall comes from an unresolved V gene, and the cause of the rest is unknown. The sample contains about 12,000 clones, approximately 80% of them found a single time. Clones ranked in the top ten supply approximately 3.8% of the sample. Sequences were derived from CXCR5+ CD38- circulating T follicular helper cells from blood, sampled on the day of influenza vaccination. Read against the paper, the sample's cell subset or site label means: circulating Tfh, non-naive CD4+CXCR5+PD-1+ (ICOS+CD38+ or ICOS-CD38-). These receptors came from an adult who received the influenza vaccine.

The chain recombines TRBV5-1 with TRBJ2-1; D gene ambiguous. The V end lost 4 bases, the J end lost 8 bases, and 10 bases lay between the germline ends. Germline assignment: CDR1 SGHRS and CDR2 YFSETQ. The CDR3 runs 12 residues. CDR3 DNA sequence: TGCGCCAGCAGCCGAACAAGGGATGAGCAGTTCTTC. As protein: CASSRTRDEQFF.

The table lists this clone with a count of one. The rearrangement links TRBV30 to TRBJ2-1, with 7 bases aligning to TRBD2. The CDR3 totals 15 residues. J gave up 6 bases and V 0 bases, and 8 bases lay outside the gene matches. Germline-derived CDR1 and CDR2 are GTSNPN and SVGIG (reference sequence). CDR3 sequence reads: CAWSVWGGRTNEQFF. In DNA form, the CDR3 reads TGTGCCTGGAGTGTGTGGGGGGGGAGGACCAATGAGCAGTTCTTC.

DNA for the CDR3: TGTGCCAGCAGTAACTTTAACACTGAAGCTTTCTTT. This sequence encodes CASSNFNTEAFF. The chain joins TRBV27 to TRBJ1-1, with D unresolved. Germline lookup yields CDR1 MNHEY and CDR2 SMNVEV (reference sequence). The CDR3 contains 12 residues. The V end was cut by 5 bases, the J end by 2 bases, with 6 bases between.

DNA of the CDR3: TGTGCCAGCAACCCGACAGGGACTTACTATGGCTACACCTTC. This encodes CASNPTGTYYGYTF. The rearrangement uses TRBV4-2 and TRBJ1-2, with 7 bases fitting TRBD1. V gave up 7 bases and J gave up 3 bases; unmatched junction bases: 8. The CDR3 is made up of 14 amino acids. Looked up from germline, CDR1 is LGHNA and CDR2 is YNFKEQ.

This clone was seen only a few times. This sequence joins TRBV7-2 and TRBJ1-5; possible D gene TRBD1, 6 bases. V lost 4 bases and J 4 bases, leaving 14 bases between the germline ends. The CDR3 covers 15 residues. Germline lookup yields CDR1 SGHTA and CDR2 FQGNSA. The CDR3 here is CASSSMGGHNQPQHF. CDR3 in DNA: TGTGCCAGCAGCTCCATGGGGGGCCATAATCAGCCCCAGCATTTT.

The V call is TRBV7-8, the J call TRBJ1-4, with 10 bases matching TRBD1. The CDR3 is 17 amino acids. From germline, CDR1 is SGHVS and CDR2 FQNEAQ. Trimming cost V 2 bases and J 9 bases; bases outside gene matches: 12. In DNA form, the CDR3 reads TGTGCCAGCAGCTTATGGGGGACGACAGGGGGCGTGAAAAAACTGTTTTTT. It encodes CASSLWGTTGGVKKLFF.

The chain employs TRBV6-5 and TRBJ1-1; a weak D match, TRBD1 (6 bases). CDR3 length equals 12 residues. V lost 8 bases, J lost 3 bases, and 10 bases lay in between. Germline V gene data show CDR1 as MNHEY and CDR2 as SVGAGI. In DNA, the CDR3 is TGTGCCAGCGGGGGCTGGGACACTGAAGCTTTCTTT. This encodes CASGGWDTEAFF.

The chain has TRBV15 and TRBJ1-2, with 8 bases matching TRBD1. Germline CDR1 and CDR2: LNHNV and YYDKDF (reference sequence). This CDR3 spans 16 amino acids. With V trimmed by 3 bases and J by 0 bases, 6 bases remained unmatched. CDR3 in DNA: TGTGCCACCAGCAGCCGGGACAGGACAGCTAACTATGGCTACACCTTC. Translating it yields CATSSRDRTANYGYTF.

This clone was picked up one time. The chain employs TRBV2 and TRBJ2-3; 14 bases agree with TRBD2. The CDR3 loop spans 17 amino acids. V lost 6 bases and J lost 1; bases outside the gene matches: 6. Germline CDR1 and CDR2: SNHLY and FYNNEI. DNA for the CDR3: TGTGCCAGCAGGCCGCTGGGACTAGCGGGGGGCACAGATACGCAGTATTTT. Its protein is CASRPLGLAGGTDTQYF. The full variable domain, completed using reference TRBV2 and TRBJ2-3, is EPEVTQTPSHQVTQMGQEVILRCVPISNHLYFYWYRQILGQKVEFLVSFYNNEISEKSEIFDDQFSVERPDGSNFTLKIRSTKLEDSAMYFCASRPLGLAGGTDTQYFGPGTRLTVL.

The chain carries TRBV11-2 and TRBJ2-3; D is ambiguous. CDR1 and CDR2 (germline): SGHAT, FQNNGV. The length of the CDR3 is 14 residues. Between the trimmed V and J ends, which lost 3 bases and 3 bases, there was a span of 10 bases. CDR3 sequence: CASSLNRATDTQYF. CDR3 nucleotide sequence: TGTGCCAGCAGCTTGAACAGAGCGACAGATACGCAGTATTTT. Based on the CDR3 plus reference TRBV11-2 and TRBJ2-3, the full variable domain is EAGVAQSPRYKIIEKRQSVAFWCNPISGHATLYWYQQILGQGPKLLIQFQNNGVVDDSQLPKDRFSAERLKGVDSTLKIQPAKLEDSAVYLCASSLNRATDTQYFGPGTRLTVL.

The chain uses TRBV6-5 and TRBJ1-5; no reliable D call. CDR1 and CDR2 (germline): MNHEY, SVGAGI. With 1 base removed from V and 4 bases from J, the gap between germline ends came to 5 bases. This CDR3 is 13 amino acids long. DNA of the CDR3: TGTGCCAGCAGTTACTATGGAAATCAGCCCCAGCATTTT. Translated, it gives CASSYYGNQPQHF.

CDR3 sequence: CASSELRGNTEAFF. CDR3 bases: TGTGCCAGCAGTGAATTGAGAGGGAACACTGAAGCTTTCTTT. The J gene is TRBJ1-1, the V gene TRBV6-1; the D is unclear. Germline V gives CDR1 MNHNS, CDR2 SASEGT. V was trimmed by 2 bases and J by 1 base, leaving 8 bases between them. The CDR3 extends over 14 amino acids.

The chain uses TRBV18 and TRBJ1-1, with 9 bases aligning to TRBD1. Germline CDR1 is KGHSH and CDR2 is LQKENI. V trimming: 4 bases; J trimming: 6 bases; junction bases outside the gene matches: 6. This CDR3 comprises 14 residues. CDR3 sequence reads: CASSQSTGGPEAFF. The CDR3 DNA is TGTGCCAGCTCACAATCGACAGGGGGGCCTGAAGCTTTCTTT. Combining the CDR3 with reference TRBV18 and TRBJ1-1 gives the whole variable domain NAGVMQNPRHLVRRRGQEARLRCSPMKGHSHVYWYRQLPEEGLKFMVYLQKENIIDESGMPKERFSAEFPKEGPSILRIQQVVRGDSAAYFCASSQSTGGPEAFFGQGTRLTVV.

This chain uses TRBV28 with TRBJ2-1; 11 nucleotides match TRBD2. After removal of 3 bases from V and 10 bases from J, the junction contained 8 bases not matched to a gene. CDR3 length: 15 residues. The germline gives CDR1 MDHEN, CDR2 SYDVKM. Here the CDR3 reads CASSFHSGGDPEQFF. For the CDR3, the DNA is TGTGCCAGCAGTTTTCATAGCGGGGGGGACCCCGAGCAGTTCTTC. Combining the CDR3 with reference TRBV28 and TRBJ2-1 gives the whole variable domain DVKVTQSSRYLVKRTGEKVFLECVQDMDHENMFWYRQDPGLGLRLIYFSYDVKMKEKGDIPEGYSVSREKKERFSLILESASTNQTSMYLCASSFHSGGDPEQFFGPGTRLTVL.